The following is a T cell receptor (beta chain) sequence with its context. CDR1 and CDR2 from the germline V gene are KGHSH and LQKENI. V was clipped by 7 bases and J by 2 bases, with 10 bases between them. The CDR3 is made up of 13 amino acids. The data derive from a study of T-cell reconstitution after alpha-beta-depleted transplantation in children. Using unique molecular identifiers, the investigators prepared the TCRbeta library. From the PCR reads, TCRdb called clonotypes with MiXCR, one entry per CDR3 protein. Among approximately 400,000 distinct CDR3 sequences, about a tenth were seen once, and the ten largest hold roughly 5.1%.

This TCR was recovered from a human donor who donated a stem cell graft to a child with acute myeloid leukemia. The genes are TRBV18 and TRBJ2-3; maybe TRBD2 (6 bases). The sample was PBMCs from the stem cell graft donor, taken from the stem cell graft. The chain's CDR3 is CASFPGDTDTQYF. CDR3 nucleotide sequence: TGTGCCAGCTTCCCGGGGGACACAGATACGCAGTATTTT.